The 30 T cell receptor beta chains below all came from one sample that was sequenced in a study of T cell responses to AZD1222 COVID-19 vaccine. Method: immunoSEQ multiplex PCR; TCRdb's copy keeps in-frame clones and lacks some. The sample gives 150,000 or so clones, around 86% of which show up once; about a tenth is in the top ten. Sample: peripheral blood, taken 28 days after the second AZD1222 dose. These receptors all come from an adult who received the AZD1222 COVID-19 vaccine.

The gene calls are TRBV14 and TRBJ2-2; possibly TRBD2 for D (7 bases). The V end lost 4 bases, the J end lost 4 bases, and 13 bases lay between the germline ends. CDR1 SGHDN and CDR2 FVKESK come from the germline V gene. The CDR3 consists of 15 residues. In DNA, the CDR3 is TGTGCCAGCAGCCTCCAGGGGAGGGTCACCGGGGAGCTGTTTTTT. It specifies CASSLQGRVTGELFF.

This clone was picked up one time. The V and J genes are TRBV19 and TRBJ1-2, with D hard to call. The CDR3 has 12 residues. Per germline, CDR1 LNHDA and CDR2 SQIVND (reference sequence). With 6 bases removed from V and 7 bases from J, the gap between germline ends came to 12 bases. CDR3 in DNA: TGTGCCAGTAGCGGTACATGGCTTGGCTACACCTTC. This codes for CASSGTWLGYTF.

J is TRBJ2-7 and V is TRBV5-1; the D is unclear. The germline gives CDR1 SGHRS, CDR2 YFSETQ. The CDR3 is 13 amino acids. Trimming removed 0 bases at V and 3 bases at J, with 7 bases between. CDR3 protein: CASSLDSGYEQYF. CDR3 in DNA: TGCGCCAGCAGCTTGGATTCGGGCTACGAGCAGTACTTC.

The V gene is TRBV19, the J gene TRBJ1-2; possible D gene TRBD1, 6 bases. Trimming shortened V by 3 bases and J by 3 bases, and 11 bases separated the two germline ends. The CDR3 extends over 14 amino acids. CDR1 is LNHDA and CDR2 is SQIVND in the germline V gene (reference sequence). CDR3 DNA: TGTGCCAGTAGTATGACAGCAGGGGACTATGGCTACACCTTC. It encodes CASSMTAGDYGYTF. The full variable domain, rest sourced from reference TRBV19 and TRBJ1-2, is DGGITQSPKYLFRKEGQNVTLSCEQNLNHDAMYWYRQDPGQGLRLIYYSQIVNDFQKGDIAEGYSVSREKKESFPLTVTSAQKNPTAFYLCASSMTAGDYGYTFGSGTRLTVV.

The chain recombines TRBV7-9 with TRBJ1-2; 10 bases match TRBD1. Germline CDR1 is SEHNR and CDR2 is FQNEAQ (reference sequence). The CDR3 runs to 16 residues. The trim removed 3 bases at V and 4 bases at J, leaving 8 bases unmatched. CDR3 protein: CASSFGQGVVGYGYTF. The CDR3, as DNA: TGTGCCAGCAGCTTCGGACAGGGGGTCGTTGGCTATGGCTACACCTTC. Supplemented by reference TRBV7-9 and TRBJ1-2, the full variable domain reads DTGVSQNPRHKITKRGQNVTFRCDPISEHNRLYWYRQTLGQGPEFLTYFQNEAQLEKSRLLSDRFSAERPKGSFSTLEIQRTEQGDSAMYLCASSFGQGVVGYGYTFGSGTRLTVV.

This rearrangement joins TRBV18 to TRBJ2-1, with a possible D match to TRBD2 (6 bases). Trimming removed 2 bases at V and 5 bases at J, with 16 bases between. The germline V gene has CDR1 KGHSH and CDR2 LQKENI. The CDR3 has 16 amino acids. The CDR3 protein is CASSPSHGRLHNEQFF. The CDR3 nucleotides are TGTGCCAGCTCACCATCCCACGGGAGACTTCACAATGAGCAGTTCTTC.

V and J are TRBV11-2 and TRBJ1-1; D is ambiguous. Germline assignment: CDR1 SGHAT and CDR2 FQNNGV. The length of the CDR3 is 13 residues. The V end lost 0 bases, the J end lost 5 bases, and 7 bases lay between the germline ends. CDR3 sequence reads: CASSLEVTTEAFF. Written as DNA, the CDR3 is TGTGCCAGCAGCTTAGAGGTCACTACTGAAGCTTTCTTT.

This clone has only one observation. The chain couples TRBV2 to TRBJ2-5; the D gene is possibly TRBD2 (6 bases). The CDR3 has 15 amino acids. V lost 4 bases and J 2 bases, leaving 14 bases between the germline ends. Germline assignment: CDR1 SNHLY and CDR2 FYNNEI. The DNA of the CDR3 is TGTGCCAGCAGTGGTGTGTCGGGGGTTCAAGAGACCCAGTACTTC. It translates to CASSGVSGVQETQYF.

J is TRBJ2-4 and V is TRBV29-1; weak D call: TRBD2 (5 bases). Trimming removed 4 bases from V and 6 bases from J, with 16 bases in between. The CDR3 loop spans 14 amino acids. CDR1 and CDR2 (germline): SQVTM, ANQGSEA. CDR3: CSVAEPADLNIQYF. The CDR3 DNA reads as TGCAGCGTTGCGGAACCTGCGGACTTAAACATTCAGTACTTC.

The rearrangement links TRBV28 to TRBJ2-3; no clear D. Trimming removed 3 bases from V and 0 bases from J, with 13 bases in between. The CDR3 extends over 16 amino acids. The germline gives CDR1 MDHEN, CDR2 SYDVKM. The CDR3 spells CASSLDAADSTDTQYF. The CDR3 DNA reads TGTGCCAGCAGTTTGGATGCGGCAGATAGCACAGATACGCAGTATTTT.

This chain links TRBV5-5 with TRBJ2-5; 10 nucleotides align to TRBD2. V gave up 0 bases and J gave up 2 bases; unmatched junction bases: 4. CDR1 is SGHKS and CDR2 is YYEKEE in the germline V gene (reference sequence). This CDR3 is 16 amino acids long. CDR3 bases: TGTGCCAGCAGCTTGGCCCCTAGCGGGAGACAAGAGACCCAGTACTTC. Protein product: CASSLAPSGRQETQYF.

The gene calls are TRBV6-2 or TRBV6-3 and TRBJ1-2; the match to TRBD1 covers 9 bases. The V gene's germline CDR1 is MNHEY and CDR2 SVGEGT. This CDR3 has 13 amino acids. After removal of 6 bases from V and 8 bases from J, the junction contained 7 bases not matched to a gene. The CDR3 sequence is CASSPDRGGGYTF. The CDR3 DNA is TGTGCCAGCAGCCCGGACAGGGGAGGAGGCTACACCTTC.

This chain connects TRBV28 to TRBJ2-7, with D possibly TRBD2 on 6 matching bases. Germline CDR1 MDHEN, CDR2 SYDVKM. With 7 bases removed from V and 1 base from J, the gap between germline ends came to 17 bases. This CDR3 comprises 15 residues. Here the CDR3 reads CASTELGGGSYEQYF. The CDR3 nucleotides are TGTGCCAGCACCGAATTAGGTGGGGGGTCCTACGAGCAGTACTTC.

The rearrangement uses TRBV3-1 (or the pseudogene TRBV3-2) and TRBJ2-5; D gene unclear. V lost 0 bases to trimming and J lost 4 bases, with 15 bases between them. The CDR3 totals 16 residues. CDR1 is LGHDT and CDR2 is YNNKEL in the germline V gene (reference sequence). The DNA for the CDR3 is TGTGCCAGCAGCCAAGATTCGGACCCCTTGGCAGAGACCCAGTACTTC. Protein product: CASSQDSDPLAETQYF.

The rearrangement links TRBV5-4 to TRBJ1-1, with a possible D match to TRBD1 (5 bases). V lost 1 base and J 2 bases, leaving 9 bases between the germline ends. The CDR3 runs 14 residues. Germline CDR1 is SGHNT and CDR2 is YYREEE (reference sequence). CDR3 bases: TGTGCCAGCAGCTTGTCGAGGGGAAACACTGAAGCTTTCTTT. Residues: CASSLSRGNTEAFF.

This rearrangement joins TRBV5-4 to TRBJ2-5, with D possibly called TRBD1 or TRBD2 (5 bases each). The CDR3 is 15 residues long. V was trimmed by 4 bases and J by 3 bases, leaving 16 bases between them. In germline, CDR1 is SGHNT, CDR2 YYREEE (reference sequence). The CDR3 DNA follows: TGTGCCAGCAGCCGGGACCCTCGAGGGGAAGAGACCCAGTACTTC. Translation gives CASSRDPRGEETQYF. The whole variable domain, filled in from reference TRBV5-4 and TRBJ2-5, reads ETGVTQSPTHLIKTRGQQVTLRCSSQSGHNTVSWYQQALGQGPQFIFQYYREEENGRGNFPPRFSGLQFPNYSSELNVNALELDDSALYLCASSRDPRGEETQYFGPGTRLLVL.

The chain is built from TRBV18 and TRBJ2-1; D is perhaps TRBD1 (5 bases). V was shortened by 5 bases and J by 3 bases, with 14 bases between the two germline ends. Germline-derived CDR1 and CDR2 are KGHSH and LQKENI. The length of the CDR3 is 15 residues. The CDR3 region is CASSILTANYNEQFF. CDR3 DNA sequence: TGTGCCAGCTCAATCCTGACAGCGAACTACAATGAGCAGTTCTTC.

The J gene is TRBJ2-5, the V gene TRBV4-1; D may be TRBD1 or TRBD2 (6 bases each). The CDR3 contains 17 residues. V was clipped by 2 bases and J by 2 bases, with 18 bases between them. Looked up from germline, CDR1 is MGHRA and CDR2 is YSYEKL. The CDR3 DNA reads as TGCGCCAGCAGCCAATCCTACGGGGGCGGGTGGCAAGAGACCCAGTACTTC. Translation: CASSQSYGGGWQETQYF.

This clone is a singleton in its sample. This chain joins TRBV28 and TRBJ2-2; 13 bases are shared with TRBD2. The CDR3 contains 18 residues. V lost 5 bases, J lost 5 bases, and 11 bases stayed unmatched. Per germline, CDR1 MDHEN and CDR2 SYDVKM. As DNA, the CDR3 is TGTGCCAGCAGTGTAATGGGACTAGCGGGACCCAGGACCGGGGAGCTGTTTTTT. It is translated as CASSVMGLAGPRTGELFF.

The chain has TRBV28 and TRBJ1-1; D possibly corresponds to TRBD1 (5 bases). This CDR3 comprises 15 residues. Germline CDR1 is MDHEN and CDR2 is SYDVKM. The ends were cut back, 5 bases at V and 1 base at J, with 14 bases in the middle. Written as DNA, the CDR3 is TGTGCCAGCAGTCCACAGGCATTGGGGAACACTGAAGCTTTCTTT. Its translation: CASSPQALGNTEAFF.

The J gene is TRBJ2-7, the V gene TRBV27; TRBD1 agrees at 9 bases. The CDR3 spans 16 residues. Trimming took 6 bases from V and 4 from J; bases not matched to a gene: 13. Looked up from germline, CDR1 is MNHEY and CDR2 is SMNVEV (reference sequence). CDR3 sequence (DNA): TGTGCCAGCAGGCCTCATCTGGGGACAGGGAAATACGAGCAGTACTTC. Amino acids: CASRPHLGTGKYEQYF.

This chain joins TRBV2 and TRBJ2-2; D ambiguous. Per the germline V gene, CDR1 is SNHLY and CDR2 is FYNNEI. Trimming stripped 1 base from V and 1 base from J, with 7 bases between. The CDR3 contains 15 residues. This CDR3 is CASSEVKRNTGELFF. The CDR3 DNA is TGTGCCAGCAGTGAAGTAAAGAGGAACACCGGGGAGCTGTTTTTT.

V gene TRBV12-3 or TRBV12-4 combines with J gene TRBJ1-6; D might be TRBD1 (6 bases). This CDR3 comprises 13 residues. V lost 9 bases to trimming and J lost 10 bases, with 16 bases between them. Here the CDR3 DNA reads TGTGCCAGTCAAGGGGGATCCTTCTCACCCCTCCACTTT. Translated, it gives CASQGGSFSPLHF.

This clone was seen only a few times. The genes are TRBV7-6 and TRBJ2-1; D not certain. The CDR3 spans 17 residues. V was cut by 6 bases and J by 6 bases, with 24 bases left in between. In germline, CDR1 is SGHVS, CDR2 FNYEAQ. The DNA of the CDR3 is TGTGCCAGCAGTCCTCTTCAGTGGCAAGGGTCAGGCAATGAGCAGTTCTTC. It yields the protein CASSPLQWQGSGNEQFF.

CDR3 DNA sequence: TGTGCCAGCAGTTATAAGAACACTGAAGCTTTCTTT. It specifies CASSYKNTEAFF. This chain uses TRBV6-6 with TRBJ1-1; D call uncertain. The V gene's germline CDR1 is MNHNY and CDR2 SVGAGI (reference sequence). The CDR3 sequence is 12 residues long. The V gene lost 3 bases and the J gene lost 1 base, with 3 bases spanning the gap.

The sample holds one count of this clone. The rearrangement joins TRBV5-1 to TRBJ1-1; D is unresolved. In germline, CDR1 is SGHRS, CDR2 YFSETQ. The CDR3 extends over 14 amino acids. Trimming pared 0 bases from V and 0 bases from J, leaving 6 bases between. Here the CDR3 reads CASSLARLNTEAFF. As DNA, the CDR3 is TGCGCCAGCAGCTTGGCCCGGTTGAACACTGAAGCTTTCTTT. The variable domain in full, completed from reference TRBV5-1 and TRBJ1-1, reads KAGVTQTPRYLIKTRGQQVTLSCSPISGHRSVSWYQQTPGQGLQFLFEYFSETQRNKGNFPGRFSGRQFSNSRSEMNVSTLELGDSALYLCASSLARLNTEAFFGQGTRLTVV.

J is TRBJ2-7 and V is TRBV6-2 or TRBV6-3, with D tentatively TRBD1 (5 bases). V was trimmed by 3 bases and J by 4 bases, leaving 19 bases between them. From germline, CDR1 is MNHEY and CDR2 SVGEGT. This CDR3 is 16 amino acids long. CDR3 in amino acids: CASSYPRQGGAYEQYF. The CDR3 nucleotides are TGTGCCAGCAGTTATCCAAGGCAGGGTGGCGCGTACGAGCAGTACTTC.

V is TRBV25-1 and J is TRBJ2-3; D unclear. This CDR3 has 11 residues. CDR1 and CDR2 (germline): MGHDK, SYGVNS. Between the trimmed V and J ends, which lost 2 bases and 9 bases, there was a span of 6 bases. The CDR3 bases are TGTGCCAGCAGTGAAGGCAAGACGCAGTATTTT. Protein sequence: CASSEGKTQYF.

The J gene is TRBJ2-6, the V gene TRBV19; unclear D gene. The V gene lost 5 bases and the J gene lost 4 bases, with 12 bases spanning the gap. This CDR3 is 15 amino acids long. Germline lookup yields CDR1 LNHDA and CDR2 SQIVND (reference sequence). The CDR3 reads CASSQASSGANVLTF. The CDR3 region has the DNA TGTGCCAGTAGTCAAGCGTCTTCCGGGGCCAACGTCCTGACTTTC.

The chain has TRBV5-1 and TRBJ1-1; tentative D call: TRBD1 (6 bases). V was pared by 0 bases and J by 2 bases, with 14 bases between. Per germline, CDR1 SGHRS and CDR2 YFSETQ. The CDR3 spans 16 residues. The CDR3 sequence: CASSLGHSGGNTEAFF. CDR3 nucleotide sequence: TGCGCCAGCAGCTTGGGACATTCGGGGGGCAACACTGAAGCTTTCTTT.